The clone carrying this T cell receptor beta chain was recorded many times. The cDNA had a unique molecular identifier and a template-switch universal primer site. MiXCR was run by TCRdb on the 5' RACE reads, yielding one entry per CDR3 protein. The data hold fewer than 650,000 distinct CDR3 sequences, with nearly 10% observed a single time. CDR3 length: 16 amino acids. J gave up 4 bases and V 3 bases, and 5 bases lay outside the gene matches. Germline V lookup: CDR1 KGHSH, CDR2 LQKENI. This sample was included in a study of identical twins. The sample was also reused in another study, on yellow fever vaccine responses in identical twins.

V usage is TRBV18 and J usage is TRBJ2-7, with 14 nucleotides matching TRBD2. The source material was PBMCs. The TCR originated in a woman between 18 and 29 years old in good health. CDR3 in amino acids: CASSPGGTSGSYEQYF. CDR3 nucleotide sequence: TGTGCCAGCTCACCTGGAGGGACTAGCGGGAGTTACGAGCAGTACTTC.